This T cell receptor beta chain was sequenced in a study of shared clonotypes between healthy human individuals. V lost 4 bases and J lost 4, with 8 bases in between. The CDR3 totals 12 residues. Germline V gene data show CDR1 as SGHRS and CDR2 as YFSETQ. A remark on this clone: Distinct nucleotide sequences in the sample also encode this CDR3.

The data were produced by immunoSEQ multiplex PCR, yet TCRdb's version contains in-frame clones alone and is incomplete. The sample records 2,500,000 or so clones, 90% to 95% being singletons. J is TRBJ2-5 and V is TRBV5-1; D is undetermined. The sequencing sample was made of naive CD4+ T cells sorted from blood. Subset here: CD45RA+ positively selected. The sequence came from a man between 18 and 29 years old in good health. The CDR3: CASSLDGETQYF. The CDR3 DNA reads TGCGCCAGCAGCCTGGACGGAGAGACCCAGTACTTC.